Shown below are 8 T cell receptor beta chains from a single sample sequenced in a study of post-analysis software for immune sequencing data. Their target antigens are unknown. The study, taken as a whole, reports: The study found TRBV5-6, TRBV5-1 and TRBV20-1 among 4 or 5 TRBV segments more frequent in patients than controls.

The TCR beta cDNA libraries carried unique molecular identifiers. TCRdb re-called the PCR reads with MiXCR, one entry per CDR3 protein. The repertoire holds about 770,000 distinct CDR3 sequences, under 60% seen once, with around 4.7% in the top ten. Sequenced sample: blood. These receptors originate from a girl aged 10 to 17 with multiple sclerosis.

The chain links TRBV29-1 to TRBJ2-7, with D tentatively TRBD1 or TRBD2 (5 bases each). Looked up from germline, CDR1 is SQVTM and CDR2 is ANQGSEA. The V end lost 4 bases, the J end lost 0 bases, and 13 bases lay between the germline ends. This CDR3 is 14 amino acids long. In DNA, the CDR3 is TGCAGCGTTGTTGGGTCAGGGACCTCCTACGAGCAGTACTTC. This gives the protein CSVVGSGTSYEQYF.

Notes on this clonotype: Mismatch with germline at one junction end may stem from a read error. The V call is TRBV13, the J call TRBJ1-5; D remains ambiguous. The CDR3 covers 15 residues. Germline V gene sequence: CDR1 PRHDT, CDR2 FYEKMQ (reference sequence). In nucleotides, the CDR3 is TGTGCCGGCAGCTTAGGTTGGCAGTCCGGGCAGCCCCAGCATTTT. Amino acids: CAGSLGWQSGQPQHF.

This clonotype is a singleton in its sample. V and J are TRBV19 and TRBJ2-1; no clear D. Between the trimmed V and J ends, which lost 5 bases and 9 bases, there was a span of 14 bases. The CDR3 consists of 13 residues. Per germline, CDR1 LNHDA and CDR2 SQIVND (reference sequence). The CDR3: CASSSYSVGEQFF. DNA of the CDR3: TGTGCCAGTAGTTCGTATTCCGTGGGTGAGCAGTTCTTC. The full variable domain, its missing parts supplied by reference TRBV19 and TRBJ2-1, is DGGITQSPKYLFRKEGQNVTLSCEQNLNHDAMYWYRQDPGQGLRLIYYSQIVNDFQKGDIAEGYSVSREKKESFPLTVTSAQKNPTAFYLCASSSYSVGEQFFGPGTRLTVL.

This clonotype was detected only a few times. The chain recombines TRBV4-2 with TRBJ2-3; D ambiguous. The V and J ends lost 1 base and 2 bases respectively, with 10 bases between them. The CDR3 length is 15 residues. The germline gives CDR1 LGHNA, CDR2 YNFKEQ. The CDR3 region has the DNA TGTGCCAGCAGCCAAGGAATCGCCTCCACAGATACGCAGTATTTT. This encodes CASSQGIASTDTQYF.

V usage is TRBV9 and J usage is TRBJ2-1; the D gene could be TRBD1 or TRBD2 (7 bases each). CDR1 SGDLS and CDR2 YYNGEE come from the germline V gene. V was pared by 2 bases and J by 7 bases, with 22 bases between. The CDR3 is 17 amino acids. This CDR3 is CASSVPKGGGRVNEQFF. The CDR3 DNA follows: TGTGCCAGCAGCGTGCCCAAAGGGGGCGGGAGAGTTAATGAGCAGTTCTTC.

The chain combines TRBV6-2 or TRBV6-3 with TRBJ2-1; 12 bases map to TRBD2. CDR3 length: 14 residues. Germline CDR1 is MNHEY and CDR2 is SVGEGT. With 5 bases clipped from V and 6 bases from J, the junction kept 2 bases outside the gene matches. CDR3: CASSPSGRANEQFF. CDR3 nucleotides: TGTGCCAGCAGTCCTAGCGGGAGGGCCAATGAGCAGTTCTTC.

This chain joins TRBV9 and TRBJ2-3, with TRBD1 matching over 7 bases. Germline assignment: CDR1 SGDLS and CDR2 YYNGEE. The CDR3 loop spans 16 amino acids. The junction had 7 bases not matched to a gene; V was cut back by 0 bases and J by 3 bases. The CDR3 spells CASSVGMTGRTDTQYF. The DNA for the CDR3 is TGTGCCAGCAGCGTAGGAATGACAGGGAGAACAGATACGCAGTATTTT. The complete variable domain, with remaining parts taken from reference TRBV9 and TRBJ2-3, reads DSGVTQTPKHLITATGQRVTLRCSPRSGDLSVYWYQQSLDQGLQFLIQYYNGEERAKGNILERFSAQQFPDLHSELNLSSLELGDSALYFCASSVGMTGRTDTQYFGPGTRLTVL.

This chain joins TRBV24-1 and TRBJ2-1, with D perhaps matching TRBD2 (6 bases). Germline-derived CDR1 and CDR2 are KGHDR and SFDVKD. Trimming pared 9 bases from V and 4 bases from J, leaving 15 bases between. The CDR3 extends over 14 amino acids. Written as DNA, the CDR3 is TGTGCCACCCAGACTTCGGCGGGGTACAATGAGCAGTTCTTC. Translated, it gives CATQTSAGYNEQFF.